The subject of this entry is one TCR beta chain. This sample stems from a study of T cells after yellow fever vaccination. CDR1 and CDR2 from the germline V gene are SGHDT and YYEEEE. Trimming took off 0 bases at V and 5 bases at J, with 12 bases between the two ends. The CDR3 runs to 14 residues. TCRdb re-analysed the 5' RACE reads in MiXCR, keeping a single row per CDR3 protein. This table holds some 320,000 distinct CDR3 sequences, 8.7% found once. This specimen was PBMCs, taken on the day of the first yellow fever vaccination. V and J are TRBV5-6 and TRBJ2-7; D not resolved. The sequence derives from a man between 18 and 35 years old who received the YFV17D yellow fever vaccine. This chain's CDR3 is CASSLDGFFDEQYF. CDR3 DNA sequence: TGTGCCAGCAGCTTGGACGGATTCTTCGACGAGCAGTACTTC.